A single sample is the source of the 18 T cell receptor beta chains below, sequenced in a study of regulatory T cells in long-lasting Graves disease. Stated time point: newly diagnosed GD, antithyroid drugs for less than 3 months. There was RNA extracted from PBMCs, and the TCR library was made from it. Arm-PCR of CDR3 regions and iRepertoire HTBI primers were used to build TCR beta libraries. MiXCR, run by TCRdb on the multiplex PCR reads, gives a single entry per CDR3 protein. Among approximately 400,000 distinct CDR3 sequences listed, around 14% were seen once. This same sample was also part of a study on T cells in Graves' hyperthyroidism and ophthalmopathy.

The material sequenced was peripheral blood mononuclear cells (PBMCs), taken at new diagnosis, from a patient treated with antithyroid drugs. All receptors come from a woman in her 30s with Graves disease.

This clonotype was seen more than once but under ten times. The chain links TRBV6-2 or TRBV6-3 to TRBJ1-1, with D possibly matching TRBD1 (6 bases). This CDR3 region has 13 residues. Deletions cut 7 bases from V and 1 base from J, with 10 bases between. Germline-derived CDR1 and CDR2 are MNHEY and SVGEGT. The CDR3 region is CASNPTGNTEAFF. Written as DNA, the CDR3 is TGTGCCAGCAACCCGACAGGGAACACTGAAGCTTTCTTT.

This clonotype was observed many times. The rearrangement uses TRBV7-9 and TRBJ1-1, with a weak D call TRBD1 (6 bases). The CDR3 spans 14 residues. The ends were cut back, 3 bases at V and 6 bases at J, with 14 bases in the middle. Germline lookup yields CDR1 SEHNR and CDR2 FQNEAQ (reference sequence). CDR3 sequence reads: CASSFGGLSSEAFF. The CDR3 DNA follows: TGTGCCAGCAGCTTTGGGGGGCTAAGCTCTGAAGCTTTCTTT.

The rearrangement uses TRBV19 and TRBJ1-2; tentative D call: TRBD1 (6 bases). The germline CDR1 and CDR2 sequences are LNHDA and SQIVND (reference sequence). V shed 6 bases and J shed 8 bases, with 19 bases lying between them. This CDR3 is built from 14 residues. The CDR3 DNA reads as TGTGCCAGTAGCCCCAATGAAGGGGGAGGCGGCTACACCTTC. It encodes CASSPNEGGGGYTF.

Comment on this clonotype: A single base separates this from a much larger clone, so it may be a read error. J is TRBJ2-3 and V is TRBV3-1; D is undetermined. V lost 1 base and J lost 5, with 13 bases in between. Germline lookup yields CDR1 LGHDT and CDR2 YNNKEL (reference sequence). This CDR3 region has 15 residues. The CDR3 region is CASSQGGLGIDTQYF. The CDR3, as DNA: TGTGCCAGCAGCCAAGGTGGCCTAGGCATAGATACGCAGTATTTT.

In its sample, this clonotype was seen a few times. The chain has TRBV2 and TRBJ2-3; no firm D call. Germline V gives CDR1 SNHLY, CDR2 FYNNEI. V shed 6 bases and J shed 2 bases, with 12 bases lying between them. CDR3 length equals 14 residues. The CDR3 DNA reads as TGTGCCAGCAGCGGACCCGACAACACAGATACGCAGTATTTT. Amino acid sequence: CASSGPDNTDTQYF.

This clonotype was detected ten times or more. The chain combines TRBV12-3 or TRBV12-4 with TRBJ2-3, with a possible D match to TRBD1 (6 bases). The CDR3 is made up of 14 amino acids. V was trimmed by 7 bases and J by 6 bases, leaving 17 bases between them. In DNA form, the CDR3 reads TGTGCCAGCAAAACCAACAGGGACGGGGATACGCAGTATTTT. Protein: CASKTNRDGDTQYF.

The chain combines TRBV29-1 with TRBJ2-2; no reliable D call. Germline V gene lookup returns CDR1 SQVTM and CDR2 ANQGSEA. The CDR3 extends over 13 amino acids. V gave up 2 bases and J gave up 9 bases, with 13 bases separating them. CDR3 in DNA: TGCAGCGTTGAAAAGCCTGGGCACCGGGAGCTGTTTTTT. Translating gives CSVEKPGHRELFF.

This clonotype was recorded many times. The chain links TRBV2 to TRBJ1-1; a possible D gene is TRBD1 (5 bases). Germline CDR1 reads SNHLY; CDR2 reads FYNNEI. V was pared by 7 bases and J by 6 bases, with 12 bases between. This CDR3 comprises 12 residues. The CDR3 DNA reads as TGTGCCAGCAAGGGGCAGATGGCTGAAGCTTTCTTT. Its translation is CASKGQMAEAFF.

The chain recombines TRBV5-8 with TRBJ1-5; D uncertain. The CDR3 length is 14 residues. Per germline, CDR1 SGHTS and CDR2 YDEGEE. V lost 0 bases and J 3 bases, leaving 7 bases between the germline ends. CDR3 region: CASSLGAVNQPQHF. The CDR3 nucleotides are TGTGCCAGCAGCTTGGGCGCAGTCAATCAGCCCCAGCATTTT. Using reference TRBV5-8 and TRBJ1-5 for the parts outside the CDR3, the full variable domain is EAGVTQSPTHLIKTRGQQATLRCSPISGHTSVYWYQQALGLGLQFLLWYDEGEERNRGNFPPRFSGRQFPNYSSELNVNALELEDSALYLCASSLGAVNQPQHFGDGTRLSIL.

This clonotype came up a few times. This chain uses TRBV27 with TRBJ1-2; 9 nucleotides agree with TRBD1. The V gene's germline CDR1 is MNHEY and CDR2 SMNVEV (reference sequence). The CDR3 sequence is 17 residues long. Germline trimming cut 3 bases from V and 2 bases from J; bases unmatched to any gene: 10. The CDR3 sequence: CASSFIDRGSSNYGYTF. The DNA of the CDR3 is TGTGCCAGCAGTTTTATTGACAGGGGGTCATCGAACTATGGCTACACCTTC.

This clonotype was seen a few times. The chain couples TRBV5-1 to TRBJ2-7, with TRBD2 as a possible D gene (5 bases). Germline assignment: CDR1 SGHRS and CDR2 YFSETQ. V lost 3 bases to trimming and J lost 7 bases, with 14 bases between them. The CDR3 runs to 13 residues. CDR3 amino acids: CASSSGFVREQYF. For the CDR3, the DNA is TGCGCCAGCAGCTCGGGATTCGTTCGGGAGCAGTACTTC. The entire variable domain, with the rest obtained from reference TRBV5-1 and TRBJ2-7, is as follows: KAGVTQTPRYLIKTRGQQVTLSCSPISGHRSVSWYQQTPGQGLQFLFEYFSETQRNKGNFPGRFSGRQFSNSRSEMNVSTLELGDSALYLCASSSGFVREQYFGPGTRLTVT.

Written as DNA, the CDR3 is TGCAGCGTTGGGGGACAGGGGGCCTATGAGCAGTTCTTC. The encoded protein is CSVGGQGAYEQFF. The chain couples TRBV29-1 to TRBJ2-1; 12 bases agree with TRBD1. Germline assignment: CDR1 SQVTM and CDR2 ANQGSEA. Unmatched junction bases numbered 3, after V lost 4 bases and J lost 8 bases. There are 13 residues in the CDR3.

This clonotype was picked up many times. The chain uses TRBV7-2 and TRBJ2-3, with TRBD1 as a possible D gene (5 bases). The CDR3 runs 16 residues. Trimming cost V 4 bases and J 2 bases, with 16 bases left between them. Germline values: CDR1 SGHTA, CDR2 FQGNSA. CDR3 in amino acids: CASSSRNGGATDTQYF. DNA for the CDR3: TGTGCCAGCAGCTCCCGGAATGGTGGGGCCACAGATACGCAGTATTTT.

This clonotype was observed a few times. The chain is built from TRBV25-1 and TRBJ1-5; D ambiguous. Germline CDR1 MGHDK, CDR2 SYGVNS. The CDR3 consists of 12 residues. Trimming stripped 6 bases from V and 6 bases from J, with 9 bases between. CDR3 protein: CASSNWGQPQHF. The CDR3 DNA reads TGTGCCAGCAGCAACTGGGGTCAGCCCCAGCATTTT.

This clonotype came up many times. The rearrangement links TRBV7-9 to TRBJ1-1; TRBD1 is a possible D gene (6 bases). Germline lookup yields CDR1 SEHNR and CDR2 FQNEAQ (reference sequence). The length of the CDR3 is 17 residues. The V end was cut by 2 bases, the J end by 0 bases, with 16 bases between. The CDR3, as DNA: TGTGCCAGCAGCTTATTAGGGGGGGGACATATGAACACTGAAGCTTTCTTT. This gives the protein CASSLLGGGHMNTEAFF.

This clonotype was seen only a few times. The J gene is TRBJ1-1, the V gene TRBV18, with D possibly matching TRBD1 (5 bases). The V gene lost 6 bases and the J gene lost 6 bases, with 14 bases spanning the gap. Per germline, CDR1 KGHSH and CDR2 LQKENI. This CDR3 contains 13 residues. For the CDR3, the DNA is TGTGCCAGCTCGGAAGCAGGAGGGGCTGAAGCTTTCTTT. Its protein is CASSEAGGAEAFF.

This chain links TRBV12-3 or TRBV12-4 with TRBJ2-7, with D possibly TRBD1 on 6 matching bases. V lost 6 bases to trimming and J lost 1 base, with 13 bases between them. This CDR3 region has 14 residues. CDR3 in DNA: TGTGCCAGCAGCAAAGGGACAAGTTCCTACGAGCAGTACTTC. Translated: CASSKGTSSYEQYF.

This clonotype came up once. The V call is TRBV19, the J call TRBJ1-5; maybe TRBD1 (5 bases). V was cut by 6 bases and J by 0 bases, with 12 bases left in between. CDR1 is LNHDA, CDR2 SQIVND, per germline (reference sequence). The CDR3 is made up of 15 amino acids. The CDR3 protein is CASSPGVYSNQPQHF. CDR3 in DNA: TGTGCCAGTAGCCCGGGGGTTTATAGCAATCAGCCCCAGCATTTT.